This T cell receptor (beta chain) was captured in a study of vaccination effects on CD4 cells after COVID-19. Overall study context: Each culture well received over 1.5 million PBMC. These cells were then cultured in IMDM with approximately 10 IU/ml IL-2 and 9 to 10 ug/ml peptides.

Following a roughly ten-day culture, CD4+ T cells were purified. Absence of prior SARS-CoV-2 infection characterized the vaccine recipients, who showed negative nucleocapsid antibodies. Days 3 and 7 were when half the medium was replaced with IL-2 medium. Libraries were prepared by immunoSEQ multiplex PCR; TCRdb keeps only in-frame clonotypes and omits some of them. The repertoire consists of some 27,000 clones, with 65% occurring once and the leading ten covering 9% to 10%. Germline CDR1 reads MNHEY; CDR2 reads SMNVEV (reference sequence). The CDR3 extends over 12 amino acids. With 5 bases removed from V and 2 bases from J, the gap between germline ends came to 5 bases. Notes on the study in general: Whether induced by infection or by vaccine, clones showed marked clonal contraction late after vaccination.

To note about this clone: Its matching antigen is unknown.

The rearrangement joins TRBV27 to TRBJ2-3; no firm D call. This TCR came from a human donor who received a COVID-19 vaccine. The material was CD4+ T cells from PBMCs cultured without peptide, obtained before COVID-19 vaccination. In DNA, the CDR3 is TGTGCCAGCAGTACCATCACAGATACGCAGTATTTT. Translating gives CASSTITDTQYF.